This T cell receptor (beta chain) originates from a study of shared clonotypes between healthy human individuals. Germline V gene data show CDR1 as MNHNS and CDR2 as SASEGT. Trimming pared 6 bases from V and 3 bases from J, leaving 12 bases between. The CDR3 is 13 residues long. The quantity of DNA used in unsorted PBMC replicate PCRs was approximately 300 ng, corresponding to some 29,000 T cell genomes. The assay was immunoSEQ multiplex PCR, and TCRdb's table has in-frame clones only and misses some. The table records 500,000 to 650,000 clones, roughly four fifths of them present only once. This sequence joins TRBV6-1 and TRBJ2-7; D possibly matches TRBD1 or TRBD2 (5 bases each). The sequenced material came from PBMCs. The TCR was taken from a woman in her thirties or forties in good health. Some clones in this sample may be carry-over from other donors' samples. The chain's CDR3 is CASRRDGIYEQYF. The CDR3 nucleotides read TGTGCCAGCAGGAGGGACGGAATCTACGAGCAGTACTTC.